What follows are 14 T cell receptor beta chains derived from one specimen sequenced in a study of T cell responses to AZD1222 COVID-19 vaccine. The table came from immunoSEQ multiplex PCR; TCRdb's copy has only in-frame clones and leaves some out. The table lists just over 150,000 clones, 90% of them singletons. The material sequenced was peripheral blood, taken 28 days after the second AZD1222 dose. The receptors stem from an adult who received the AZD1222 COVID-19 vaccine.

V gene TRBV5-1 combines with J gene TRBJ2-7; D unclear. V was shortened by 2 bases and J by 2 bases, with 11 bases between the two germline ends. There are 14 residues in the CDR3. Germline loops: CDR1 SGHRS, CDR2 YFSETQ. The CDR3 here is CASSFGSLAYEQYF. DNA for the CDR3: TGCGCCAGCAGCTTCGGCTCATTAGCCTACGAGCAGTACTTC.

The chain is built from TRBV6-1 and TRBJ1-3; possible D gene TRBD1, 6 bases. The germline V gene has CDR1 MNHNS and CDR2 SASEGT. Trimming removed 2 bases at V and 0 bases at J, with 11 bases between. This CDR3 has 16 residues. CDR3 in DNA: TGTGCCAGCAGTGAACGACAGGCCCGCTCTGGAAACACCATATATTTT. It encodes CASSERQARSGNTIYF.

The CDR3 loop reads CASSPPTGRAGYTF. The DNA for the CDR3 is TGTGCCAGTAGTCCTCCGACAGGGAGGGCTGGCTACACCTTC. The chain is built from TRBV19 and TRBJ1-2; 7 bases are shared with TRBD1. From germline, CDR1 is LNHDA and CDR2 SQIVND (reference sequence). The CDR3 totals 14 residues. Trimming cost V 5 bases and J 7 bases; bases outside gene matches: 10.

The V and J genes are TRBV24-1 and TRBJ1-2; D is undetermined. Germline CDR1 KGHDR, CDR2 SFDVKD. The CDR3 length is 12 residues. The V gene lost 10 bases and the J gene lost 5 bases, with 13 bases spanning the gap. The CDR3 bases are TGTGCCACAAGAGGGTCTACATATGGCTACACCTTC. Protein sequence: CATRGSTYGYTF.

J is TRBJ1-5 and V is TRBV28; maybe TRBD1 (6 bases). Trimming shortened V by 1 base and J by 4 bases, and 11 bases separated the two germline ends. The CDR3 totals 15 residues. Germline loops: CDR1 MDHEN, CDR2 SYDVKM. In nucleotides, the CDR3 is TGTGCCAGCAGTTTATTTCGCAGGGGAAATCAGCCCCAGCATTTT. It codes for CASSLFRRGNQPQHF.

This clone was picked up a small number of times. The chain is built from TRBV2 and TRBJ1-5; possibly TRBD1 for D (5 bases). Germline-derived CDR1 and CDR2 are SNHLY and FYNNEI. Deletions cut 4 bases from V and 1 base from J, with 11 bases between. The CDR3 loop spans 15 amino acids. CDR3 in amino acids: CASSVQGGSNQPQHF. The CDR3, as DNA: TGTGCCAGCAGTGTGCAGGGCGGGAGCAATCAGCCCCAGCATTTT. Filled out from reference TRBV2 and TRBJ1-5, the complete variable domain reads EPEVTQTPSHQVTQMGQEVILRCVPISNHLYFYWYRQILGQKVEFLVSFYNNEISEKSEIFDDQFSVERPDGSNFTLKIRSTKLEDSAMYFCASSVQGGSNQPQHFGDGTRLSIL.

This chain joins TRBV5-1 and TRBJ1-1; 8 bases line up with TRBD1. The CDR3 length is 14 residues. After removal of 7 bases from V and 0 bases from J, the junction contained 5 bases not matched to a gene. CDR1 and CDR2 (germline): SGHRS, YFSETQ. The CDR3 DNA reads TGCGCCAGCTCAGGGGGCTTATTGAACACTGAAGCTTTCTTT. Residues: CASSGGLLNTEAFF.

This chain joins TRBV19 and TRBJ2-1; weak D call: TRBD1 (6 bases). Germline V gene data show CDR1 as LNHDA and CDR2 as SQIVND (reference sequence). The CDR3 is 15 amino acids. V was clipped by 7 bases and J by 0 bases, with 13 bases between them. In nucleotides, the CDR3 is TGTGCCAGTACGGACAGCTGGAGCTCCTACAATGAGCAGTTCTTC. Protein sequence: CASTDSWSSYNEQFF.

This clone has a single count. This chain connects TRBV5-1 to TRBJ1-1; 11 bases are shared with TRBD1. The CDR3 contains 19 residues. Germline CDR1 reads SGHRS; CDR2 reads YFSETQ. Trimming at V came to 4 bases and at J to 4 bases, leaving 18 bases not matched to a gene. The CDR3 spells CASSPVGQGARRAFTEAFF. CDR3 nucleotide sequence: TGCGCCAGCAGCCCGGTCGGACAGGGGGCGCGTCGGGCTTTCACTGAAGCTTTCTTT. Filled out from reference TRBV5-1 and TRBJ1-1, the complete variable domain reads KAGVTQTPRYLIKTRGQQVTLSCSPISGHRSVSWYQQTPGQGLQFLFEYFSETQRNKGNFPGRFSGRQFSNSRSEMNVSTLELGDSALYLCASSPVGQGARRAFTEAFFGQGTRLTVV.

The chain is built from TRBV29-1 and TRBJ2-1, with D unclear. V lost 2 bases and J 12 bases, leaving 11 bases between the germline ends. Germline CDR1 and CDR2: SQVTM and ANQGSEA. The length of the CDR3 is 11 residues. The CDR3 loop is CSVESPQVQFF. In DNA form, the CDR3 reads TGCAGCGTTGAAAGCCCCCAAGTGCAGTTCTTC.

This clone was detected a few times. This chain connects TRBV19 to TRBJ2-1; tentatively, D is TRBD1 or TRBD2 (5 bases each). CDR1 is LNHDA and CDR2 is SQIVND in the germline V gene (reference sequence). Trimming took off 10 bases at V and 5 bases at J, with 18 bases between the two ends. The CDR3 extends over 14 amino acids. CDR3 sequence: CATRGRERNNEQFF. In DNA form, the CDR3 reads TGTGCCACTAGGGGTAGGGAGCGAAACAATGAGCAGTTCTTC.

This rearrangement joins TRBV6-5 to TRBJ2-1, with D tentatively TRBD2 (6 bases). Trimming took 6 bases from V and 4 from J, leaving 13 bases between them. The CDR3 loop spans 14 amino acids. Germline CDR1 and CDR2: MNHEY and SVGAGI. Here the CDR3 reads CASSTQRVYNEQFF. CDR3 DNA sequence: TGTGCCAGCAGCACCCAGCGGGTTTACAATGAGCAGTTCTTC.

The rearrangement links TRBV20-1 to TRBJ1-3; no clear D gene. V dropped 5 bases and J dropped 7 bases, with 9 bases sitting between them. The CDR3 sequence is 11 residues long. The germline V gene encodes CDR1 DFQATT and CDR2 SNEGSKA (reference sequence). DNA of the CDR3: TGCAGTGCTGAAGTTGGGAACACCATATATTTT. Its protein is CSAEVGNTIYF.

V usage is TRBV6-6 and J usage is TRBJ1-6; D may be TRBD1 (5 bases). The ends were cut back, 6 bases at V and 7 bases at J, with 13 bases in the middle. The CDR3 runs 14 residues. The germline CDR1 and CDR2 sequences are MNHNY and SVGAGI (reference sequence). The CDR3 nucleotides are TGTGCCAGCAGCAAACGGGACGCAAATTCACCCCTCCACTTT. Residues: CASSKRDANSPLHF.